This entry concerns a single T cell receptor beta chain. Its antigen is not identified. At one end the junction does not follow the germline gene, possibly because of a read error. This sample stems from a study of cytomegalovirus exposure and HLA in healthy donors. Whole-study findings and limits: It was assumed in the presence/absence analyses that sequencing depth was roughly uniform across donors. For most TCR beta V segments, an earlier analysis put the productive rate at about 87% or about 30% of the time.

The germline CDR1 and CDR2 sequences are SGHTA and FQGTGA. The CDR3 length is 18 residues. The PCR made use of 60 Vbeta and 13 Jbeta primers. TCRdb's copy holds only in-frame clones and misses some; the assay was immunoSEQ multiplex PCR. The sample carries about 180,000 clones, around 80% recorded once. The sequenced material came from PBMCs. This clonotype was obtained from a woman aged 60 to 75 in good health and CMV-seropositive. This chain uses TRBV7-3 with TRBJ2-6, with 10 nucleotides matching TRBD2. The CDR3 DNA reads as TGTGCCAGCAGCTTAGTGCTAGCGGGAGTAGGTGGGGCCAACGCCCTGACTTTC. Translation gives CASSLVLAGVGGANALTF.